The 27 T cell receptor beta chains given below trace back to one sample, sequenced in a study of blood T cell repertoires in COVID-19. Repertoires were generated with immunoSEQ multiplex PCR, while TCRdb's copy carries only in-frame clones and drops some. The sample has hundreds of thousands of clones; around nine tenths are singletons. The sequencing input was peripheral blood. These receptors were obtained from a young woman with acute or convalescent COVID-19.

V is TRBV5-1 and J is TRBJ2-3, with D tentatively TRBD1 (6 bases). This CDR3 contains 15 residues. V was clipped by 4 bases and J by 2 bases, with 14 bases between them. Looked up from germline, CDR1 is SGHRS and CDR2 is YFSETQ. For the CDR3, the DNA is TGCGCCAGCAGCCGGCCGACAGGAGACACAGATACGCAGTATTTT. Amino acids: CASSRPTGDTDTQYF.

The CDR3 is CASSQERQDYGYTF. As DNA, the CDR3 is TGTGCCAGCAGCCAAGAAAGACAGGACTATGGCTACACCTTC. The V call is TRBV4-2, the J call TRBJ1-2, with D possibly matching TRBD1 (6 bases). The CDR3 runs to 14 residues. Germline lookup yields CDR1 LGHNA and CDR2 YNFKEQ. The V and J ends lost 0 bases and 3 bases respectively, with 8 bases between them.

The table lists this clone with many counts. The V and J genes are TRBV3-1 (or the pseudogene TRBV3-2) and TRBJ2-7, with 7 bases lining up with TRBD2. CDR3 length equals 14 residues. CDR1 is LGHDT and CDR2 is YNNKEL in the germline V gene (reference sequence). Trimming at V came to 3 bases and at J to 7 bases, leaving 9 bases not matched to a gene. The DNA of the CDR3 is TGTGCCAGCAGCCAGGGGGGGACCAAGGGGGAGCAGTACTTC. The encoded protein is CASSQGGTKGEQYF.

The gene calls are TRBV6-6 and TRBJ2-5; 9 bases are shared with TRBD2. J lost 4 bases, V lost 1 base, and 7 bases had no gene match. Germline CDR1 is MNHNY and CDR2 is SVGAGI (reference sequence). This CDR3 spans 16 amino acids. The CDR3 coding sequence is TGTGCCAGCAGTTACTACGGCGGGGGGGCCGGAGAGACCCAGTACTTC. Translation gives CASSYYGGGAGETQYF.

The chain joins TRBV11-2 to TRBJ2-1; 9 bases match TRBD1. V gave up 1 base and J gave up 10 bases; unmatched junction bases: 5. The V gene's germline CDR1 is SGHAT and CDR2 FQNNGV. The CDR3 is made up of 14 amino acids. CDR3 coding DNA: TGTGCCAGCAGCTTAGGCGGGACAGGGTTAGAGCAGTTCTTC. This codes for CASSLGGTGLEQFF.

This clone was seen a single time. The chain uses TRBV5-1 and TRBJ1-6, with D maybe TRBD1 (5 bases). This CDR3 is 16 amino acids long. Germline V gene data show CDR1 as SGHRS and CDR2 as YFSETQ. Trimming took off 0 bases at V and 4 bases at J, with 11 bases between the two ends. This chain's CDR3 is CASSLGPGEYNSPLHF. The CDR3 DNA follows: TGCGCCAGCAGCTTGGGCCCGGGGGAGTATAATTCACCCCTCCACTTT.

J is TRBJ2-3 and V is TRBV7-8; TRBD2 might be the D (6 bases). This CDR3 spans 19 amino acids. Trimming cost V 0 bases and J 4 bases, with 23 bases left between them. Germline V gene sequence: CDR1 SGHVS, CDR2 FQNEAQ. The CDR3 reads CASSLAHDGWGVGADTQYF. DNA for the CDR3: TGTGCCAGCAGCTTAGCGCATGACGGATGGGGGGTGGGCGCAGATACGCAGTATTTT.

This clone was observed a few times. This rearrangement joins TRBV9 to TRBJ2-7; D unresolved. Trimming removed 4 bases at V and 2 bases at J, with 7 bases between. This CDR3 region has 12 residues. CDR1 and CDR2 from the germline V gene are SGDLS and YYNGEE. This chain's CDR3 is CASSSSAYEQYF. CDR3 nucleotide sequence: TGTGCCAGCAGCTCCAGTGCCTACGAGCAGTACTTC. Combining the CDR3 with reference TRBV9 and TRBJ2-7 gives the whole variable domain DSGVTQTPKHLITATGQRVTLRCSPRSGDLSVYWYQQSLDQGLQFLIQYYNGEERAKGNILERFSAQQFPDLHSELNLSSLELGDSALYFCASSSSAYEQYFGPGTRLTVT.

V gene TRBV9 combines with J gene TRBJ2-1; TRBD2 matches at 8 bases. Trimming cost V 1 base and J 5 bases; bases outside gene matches: 14. The CDR3 covers 18 residues. Germline assignment: CDR1 SGDLS and CDR2 YYNGEE. DNA for the CDR3: TGTGCCAGCAGCGTAAACCGGGGGGGTCCTACACCAAACAATGAGCAGTTCTTC. It yields the protein CASSVNRGGPTPNNEQFF. Supplemented by reference TRBV9 and TRBJ2-1, the full variable domain reads DSGVTQTPKHLITATGQRVTLRCSPRSGDLSVYWYQQSLDQGLQFLIQYYNGEERAKGNILERFSAQQFPDLHSELNLSSLELGDSALYFCASSVNRGGPTPNNEQFFGPGTRLTVL.

V and J are TRBV5-4 and TRBJ2-3; 11 bases fit TRBD2. V gave up 4 bases and J gave up 3 bases; unmatched junction bases: 7. Per the germline V gene, CDR1 is SGHNT and CDR2 is YYREEE (reference sequence). The CDR3 is 16 residues long. CDR3 protein: CASSPIGTSGTDTQYF. The CDR3, as DNA: TGTGCCAGCAGCCCGATCGGGACTAGCGGTACAGATACGCAGTATTTT.

The rearrangement uses TRBV6-5 and TRBJ1-1; D possibly corresponds to TRBD1 (5 bases). The V end lost 6 bases, the J end lost 4 bases, and 15 bases lay between the germline ends. CDR3 length equals 14 residues. Germline V gene data show CDR1 as MNHEY and CDR2 as SVGAGI. The CDR3 loop reads CASRPPGRGTEAFF. The CDR3 bases are TGTGCCAGCAGGCCACCAGGGAGGGGCACTGAAGCTTTCTTT.

The chain joins TRBV29-1 to TRBJ2-6, with D unclear. V shed 5 bases and J shed 1 base, with 3 bases lying between them. The CDR3 has 12 residues. CDR1 is SQVTM, CDR2 ANQGSEA, per germline. The CDR3 DNA reads TGCAGCGTTCGTTCTGGGGCCAACGTCCTGACTTTC. The encoded protein is CSVRSGANVLTF.

The chain employs TRBV15 and TRBJ1-2; D is possibly TRBD1 (5 bases). Germline V gives CDR1 LNHNV, CDR2 YYDKDF (reference sequence). The CDR3 is 15 amino acids. Between the trimmed V and J ends, which lost 0 bases and 7 bases, there was a span of 15 bases. DNA for the CDR3: TGTGCCACCAGCAGAGAGGGGAGGGGAGATGGTGGCTACACCTTC. The encoded protein is CATSREGRGDGGYTF.

This clone came up a few times. This rearrangement joins TRBV6-1 to TRBJ2-7; D ambiguous. The CDR3 is made up of 13 amino acids. The germline CDR1 and CDR2 sequences are MNHNS and SASEGT. V was pared by 3 bases and J by 1 base, with 7 bases between. The CDR3 protein is CASSDGLSYEQYF. The DNA for the CDR3 is TGTGCCAGCAGTGACGGGTTATCCTACGAGCAGTACTTC.

The chain has TRBV5-1 and TRBJ2-7, with 9 bases aligning to TRBD1. The CDR3 is made up of 16 amino acids. The ends lost 2 bases at V and 9 bases at J; junction bases unmatched: 15. Germline V gene lookup returns CDR1 SGHRS and CDR2 YFSETQ. CDR3 region: CASSFLDRTGVTVQYF. DNA for the CDR3: TGCGCCAGCAGCTTCCTTGACCGGACAGGGGTTACGGTGCAGTACTTC. The variable domain in full, with the rest retrieved from reference TRBV5-1 and TRBJ2-7, is KAGVTQTPRYLIKTRGQQVTLSCSPISGHRSVSWYQQTPGQGLQFLFEYFSETQRNKGNFPGRFSGRQFSNSRSEMNVSTLELGDSALYLCASSFLDRTGVTVQYFGPGTRLTVT.

The CDR3 spells CASSLIKKWTSGGESSYNEQFF. The CDR3 DNA reads TGCGCCAGCAGCCTGATTAAAAAATGGACTAGCGGGGGGGAAAGCTCCTACAATGAGCAGTTCTTC. The genes are TRBV5-1 and TRBJ2-1; 15 nucleotides match TRBD2. The germline CDR1 and CDR2 sequences are SGHRS and YFSETQ. The CDR3 has 22 residues. The junction had 17 bases not matched to a gene; V was cut back by 4 bases and J by 0 bases.

A word on this clone: Different DNA sequences within this sample yield the same CDR3. The chain links TRBV5-1 to TRBJ1-5; D is unclear. The germline V and J ends were trimmed by 0 bases and 2 bases, with 6 bases remaining between them. The CDR3 covers 14 residues. Germline V gives CDR1 SGHRS, CDR2 YFSETQ. The CDR3 DNA sequence: TGCGCCAGCAGCTTGGTGGGAGGCAATCAGCCCCAGCATTTT. Its translation: CASSLVGGNQPQHF.

The rearrangement joins TRBV28 to TRBJ2-5, with TRBD1 as a possible D gene (5 bases). This CDR3 comprises 14 residues. The V and J ends lost 5 bases and 0 bases respectively, with 10 bases between them. Germline values: CDR1 MDHEN, CDR2 SYDVKM. The CDR3 is CASSGHSYQETQYF. The CDR3, as DNA: TGTGCCAGCAGTGGACACTCGTACCAAGAGACCCAGTACTTC.

The rearrangement uses TRBV14 and TRBJ2-1; 10 nucleotides line up with TRBD2. The V gene's germline CDR1 is SGHDN and CDR2 FVKESK. The CDR3 spans 21 residues. J lost 0 bases, V lost 4 bases, and 18 bases had no gene match. The CDR3 sequence: CASSRRGLAGDLPSSYNEQFF. The CDR3 coding sequence is TGTGCCAGCAGCCGTAGAGGGCTAGCGGGGGACCTGCCCAGCTCCTACAATGAGCAGTTCTTC.

The chain employs TRBV7-7 and TRBJ1-1, with 9 positions matching TRBD1. J gave up 8 bases and V 5 bases, and 18 bases lay outside the gene matches. The CDR3 contains 17 residues. Germline CDR1 is SSHAT and CDR2 is FNYEAQ (reference sequence). As DNA, the CDR3 is TGTGCCAGCAGCCCCGGGACAGGGATTTTTTTCCTTTTAGAAGCTTTCTTT. Protein product: CASSPGTGIFFLLEAFF.

As concerns this clone: The identical CDR3 is also encoded by other nucleotide sequences in the sample. This chain uses TRBV10-3 with TRBJ2-7; D gene uncertain. This CDR3 is built from 11 residues. Per the germline V gene, CDR1 is ENHRY and CDR2 is SYGVKD. V was trimmed by 6 bases and J by 1 base, leaving 4 bases between them. Written as DNA, the CDR3 is TGTGCCATCAGCTCTTCCTACGAGCAGTACTTC. It encodes CAISSSYEQYF.

The chain carries TRBV7-2 and TRBJ2-7; the match to TRBD2 covers 7 bases. The V gene's germline CDR1 is SGHTA and CDR2 FQGNSA. The CDR3 has 14 residues. The V and J ends lost 1 base and 3 bases, in that order; junction bases with no gene match: 3. CDR3 loop: CASSLGAGVYEQYF. The CDR3 DNA reads TGTGCCAGCAGCTTAGGGGCGGGGGTCTACGAGCAGTACTTC. Supplemented by reference TRBV7-2 and TRBJ2-7, the full variable domain reads GAGVSQSPSNKVTEKGKDVELRCDPISGHTALYWYRQSLGQGLEFLIYFQGNSAPDKSGLPSDRFSAERTGGSVSTLTIQRTQQEDSAVYLCASSLGAGVYEQYFGPGTRLTVT.

This clone was picked up one time. The chain links TRBV5-3 to TRBJ1-3, with TRBD1 matching 7 bases. TRBV5-3 is treated as an ORF (open reading frame) with a function not yet certain. There are 14 residues in the CDR3. J gave up 4 bases and V 4 bases, and 5 bases lay outside the gene matches. CDR3 coding DNA: TGTGCCAGAAGCGTTGACAGGGTAGGAAACACCATATATTTT. Translation gives CARSVDRVGNTIYF.

The V call is TRBV28, the J call TRBJ2-5, with TRBD2 matching over 9 bases. The CDR3 totals 16 residues. Germline values: CDR1 MDHEN, CDR2 SYDVKM. The J segment lost 3 bases and the V segment lost 3 bases, leaving 8 bases of the junction unmatched. The CDR3 coding sequence is TGTGCCAGCAGTTTTGGAGAGCGGGGGGTAAAAGAGACCCAGTACTTC. Protein product: CASSFGERGVKETQYF.

This rearrangement joins TRBV7-9 to TRBJ2-7; tentatively, D is TRBD1 (6 bases). The germline V gene encodes CDR1 SEHNR and CDR2 FQNEAQ (reference sequence). The CDR3 length is 14 residues. Trimming pared 3 bases from V and 3 bases from J, leaving 12 bases between. This chain's CDR3 is CASSLLGTLYEQYF. The CDR3 DNA is TGTGCCAGCAGCTTGTTGGGGACACTCTACGAGCAGTACTTC.

V gene TRBV7-8 combines with J gene TRBJ2-7, with TRBD2 matching 14 bases. The germline V gene encodes CDR1 SGHVS and CDR2 FQNEAQ. The CDR3 is 15 residues long. J was trimmed by 4 bases and V by 3 bases; bases with no gene match: 2. This CDR3 is CASSFGTSGGYEQYF. The CDR3 nucleotides are TGTGCCAGCAGCTTCGGGACTAGCGGGGGTTACGAGCAGTACTTC.

The rearrangement links TRBV2 to TRBJ2-2; 7 bases are a match to TRBD1. Germline lookup yields CDR1 SNHLY and CDR2 FYNNEI. This CDR3 contains 14 residues. V gave up 6 bases and J gave up 6 bases; unmatched junction bases: 7. The CDR3 sequence is CASSRTGDSGELFF. The CDR3 bases are TGTGCCAGCAGCCGGACAGGCGACTCCGGGGAGCTGTTTTTT.